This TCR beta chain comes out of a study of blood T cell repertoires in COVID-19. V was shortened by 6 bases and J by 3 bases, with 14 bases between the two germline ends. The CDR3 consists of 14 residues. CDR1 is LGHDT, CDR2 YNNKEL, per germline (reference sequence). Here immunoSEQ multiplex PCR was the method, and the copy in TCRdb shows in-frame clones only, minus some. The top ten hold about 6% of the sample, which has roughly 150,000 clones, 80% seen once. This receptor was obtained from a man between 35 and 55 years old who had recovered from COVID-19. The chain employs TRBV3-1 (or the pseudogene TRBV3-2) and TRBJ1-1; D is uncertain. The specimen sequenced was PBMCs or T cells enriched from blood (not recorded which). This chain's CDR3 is CASRGYGEYTEAFF. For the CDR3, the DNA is TGTGCCAGCAGGGGGTATGGGGAGTACACTGAAGCTTTCTTT.